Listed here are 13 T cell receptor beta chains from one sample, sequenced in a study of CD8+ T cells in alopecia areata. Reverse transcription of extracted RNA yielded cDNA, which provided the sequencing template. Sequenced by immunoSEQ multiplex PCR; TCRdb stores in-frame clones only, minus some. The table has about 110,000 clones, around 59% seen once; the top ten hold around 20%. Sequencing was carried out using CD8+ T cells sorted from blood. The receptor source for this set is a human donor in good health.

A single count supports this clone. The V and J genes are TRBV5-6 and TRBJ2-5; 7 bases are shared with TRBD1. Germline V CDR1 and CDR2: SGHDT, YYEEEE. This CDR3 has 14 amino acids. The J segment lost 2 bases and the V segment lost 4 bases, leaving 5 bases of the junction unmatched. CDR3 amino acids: CASSGPGQQETQYF. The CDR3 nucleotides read TGTGCCAGCAGCGGCCCGGGACAGCAAGAGACCCAGTACTTC.

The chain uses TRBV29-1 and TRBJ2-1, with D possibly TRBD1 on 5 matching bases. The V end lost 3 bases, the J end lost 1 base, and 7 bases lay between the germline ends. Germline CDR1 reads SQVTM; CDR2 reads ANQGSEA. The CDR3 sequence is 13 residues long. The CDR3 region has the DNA TGCAGCGTTGACGACAGATCCTACAATGAGCAGTTCTTC. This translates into CSVDDRSYNEQFF.

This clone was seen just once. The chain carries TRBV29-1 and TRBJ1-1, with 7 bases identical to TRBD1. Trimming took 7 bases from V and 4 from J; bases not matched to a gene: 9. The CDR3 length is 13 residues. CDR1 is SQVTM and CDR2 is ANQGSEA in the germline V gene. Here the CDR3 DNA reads TGCAGCGCCCCGAGACAGGGTGGCACTGAAGCTTTCTTT. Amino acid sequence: CSAPRQGGTEAFF.

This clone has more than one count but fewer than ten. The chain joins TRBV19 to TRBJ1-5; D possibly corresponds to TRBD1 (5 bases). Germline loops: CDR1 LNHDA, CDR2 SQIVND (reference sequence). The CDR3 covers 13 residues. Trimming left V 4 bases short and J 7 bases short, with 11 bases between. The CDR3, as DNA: TGTGCCAGTAGTAGAGGGGCGGCGCAGCCCCAGCATTTT. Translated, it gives CASSRGAAQPQHF.

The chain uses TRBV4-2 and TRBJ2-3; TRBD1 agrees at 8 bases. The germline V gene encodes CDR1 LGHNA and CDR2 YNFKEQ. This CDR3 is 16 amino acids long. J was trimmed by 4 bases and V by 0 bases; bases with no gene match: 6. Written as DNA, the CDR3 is TGTGCCAGCAGCCAAGATCCAGGACAGGGAGCAGATACGCAGTATTTT. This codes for CASSQDPGQGADTQYF.

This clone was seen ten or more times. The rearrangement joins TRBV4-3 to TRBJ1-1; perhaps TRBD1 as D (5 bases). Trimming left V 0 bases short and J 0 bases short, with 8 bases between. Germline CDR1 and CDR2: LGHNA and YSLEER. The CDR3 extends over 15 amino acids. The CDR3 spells CASSQERGLNTEAFF. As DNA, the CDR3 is TGCGCCAGCAGCCAAGAGAGGGGTCTGAACACTGAAGCTTTCTTT.

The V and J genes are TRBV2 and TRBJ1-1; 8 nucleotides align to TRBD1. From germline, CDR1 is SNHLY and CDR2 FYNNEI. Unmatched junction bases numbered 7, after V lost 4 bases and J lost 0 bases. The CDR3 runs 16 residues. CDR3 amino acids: CASSVDRGGVNTEAFF. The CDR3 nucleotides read TGTGCCAGCAGTGTTGACAGGGGAGGGGTGAACACTGAAGCTTTCTTT.

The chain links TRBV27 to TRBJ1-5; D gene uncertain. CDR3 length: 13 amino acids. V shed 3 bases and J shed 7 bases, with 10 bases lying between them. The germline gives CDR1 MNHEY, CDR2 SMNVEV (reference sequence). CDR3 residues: CASSFGQAQPQHF. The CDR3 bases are TGTGCCAGCAGTTTCGGCCAGGCCCAGCCCCAGCATTTT.

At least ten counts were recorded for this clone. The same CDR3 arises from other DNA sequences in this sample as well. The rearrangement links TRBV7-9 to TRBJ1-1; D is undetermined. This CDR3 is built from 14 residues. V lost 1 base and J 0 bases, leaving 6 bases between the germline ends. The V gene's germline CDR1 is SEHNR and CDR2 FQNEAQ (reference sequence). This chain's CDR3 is CASSLGSMNTEAFF. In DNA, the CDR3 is TGTGCCAGCAGCTTAGGATCGATGAACACTGAAGCTTTCTTT.

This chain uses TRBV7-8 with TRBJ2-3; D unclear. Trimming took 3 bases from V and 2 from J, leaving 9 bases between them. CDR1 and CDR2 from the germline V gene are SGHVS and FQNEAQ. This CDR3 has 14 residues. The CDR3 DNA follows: TGTGCCAGCAGCTTGGGGATCAACACAGATACGCAGTATTTT. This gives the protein CASSLGINTDTQYF.

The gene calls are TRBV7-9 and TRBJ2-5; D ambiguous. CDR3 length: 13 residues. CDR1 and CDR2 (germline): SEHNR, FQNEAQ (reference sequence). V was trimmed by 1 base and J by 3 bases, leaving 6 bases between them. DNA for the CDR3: TGTGCCAGCAGCTTAGTAGTTGAAGAGACCCAGTACTTC. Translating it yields CASSLVVEETQYF.

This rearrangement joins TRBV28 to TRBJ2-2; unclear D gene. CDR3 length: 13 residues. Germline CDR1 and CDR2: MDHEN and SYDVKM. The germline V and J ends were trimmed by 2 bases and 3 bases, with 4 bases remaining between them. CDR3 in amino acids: CASSLLDTGELFF. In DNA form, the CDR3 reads TGTGCCAGCAGTTTACTGGACACCGGGGAGCTGTTTTTT.

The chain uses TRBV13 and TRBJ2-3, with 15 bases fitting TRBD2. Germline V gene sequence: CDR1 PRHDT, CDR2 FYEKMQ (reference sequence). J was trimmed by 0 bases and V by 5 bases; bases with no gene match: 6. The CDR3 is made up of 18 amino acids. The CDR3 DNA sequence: TGTGCCAGCAGCCCCGGGACTAGCGGGGGGACCAGCACAGATACGCAGTATTTT. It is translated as CASSPGTSGGTSTDTQYF.